This TCR beta chain was found in a study of T cell repertoires in cytomegalovirus infection. At the level of the study: It was recently identified HLA-C-restricted and well-studied HLA-B-restricted CMV epitopes that the study used. Both CMV infection and a matching HLA type were indicated by public TCR beta signatures. Whole-study results and caveats: In two of eight donors, the top clonotype was HLA-C-restricted CMV-specific.

This clonotype was counted a few times. Its antigen is still unknown. TCRdb re-called the reads through MiXCR, storing one row per CDR3 protein. Here the sample spans hundreds of thousands of distinct CDR3 sequences, approximately 40% being singletons. V gave up 2 bases and J gave up 3 bases, with 21 bases separating them. The CDR3 has 18 residues. This receptor was obtained from a human donor in good health (CMV status not recorded). Some clones in this sample may be carry-over from other donors' samples. Sequenced material: cultured PBMCs, taken from culture after CMV antigen stimulation. This chain uses TRBV12-3 or TRBV12-4 with TRBJ2-3; tentatively, D is TRBD1 (5 bases). CDR3 loop: CASSLRGRVVDGTDTQYF. CDR3 DNA sequence: TGTGCCAGCAGTTTACGAGGCAGGGTCGTGGATGGTACAGATACGCAGTATTTT.